This paragraph reports one T cell receptor beta chain. Unique molecular identifiers featured in how the TCRbeta library was prepared. TCRdb ran MiXCR on the PCR reads and lists one entry per CDR3 protein. The sample lists nearly 550,000 distinct CDR3 sequences, about 18% occurring once. This sample was taken from a study of T-cell reconstitution after alpha-beta-depleted transplantation in children. The CDR3 is made up of 13 amino acids. The V end lost 1 base, the J end lost 0 bases, and 5 bases lay between the germline ends. Germline V gene lookup returns CDR1 GTSNPN and CDR2 SVGIG (reference sequence).

This TCR was recovered from a human donor who donated a stem cell graft to a child with acute lymphoblastic leukemia. This chain connects TRBV30 to TRBJ2-3; no reliable D call. The starting material was PBMCs from the stem cell graft donor, obtained from the stem cell graft. This chain's CDR3 is CAWSDASTDTQYF. In DNA, the CDR3 is TGTGCCTGGAGTGACGCGAGCACAGATACGCAGTATTTT. The complete variable domain, with remaining parts taken from reference TRBV30 and TRBJ2-3, reads SQTIHQWPATLVQPVGSPLSLECTVEGTSNPNLYWYRQAAGRGLQLLFYSVGIGQISSEVPQNLSASRPQDRQFILSSKKLLLSDSGFYLCAWSDASTDTQYFGPGTRLTVL.